The TCR beta chain described here comes from a study of beta chain features in type 1 diabetes (dated by TCRdb to the late 2010s). In terms of the full investigation: Mean age, gender distribution, total cell number and subset yield did not differ between patients and healthy donors. A total of around 110,000,000 sorted cells were examined across all samples, and a strong correlation was observed between cell number per subset and RNA yield. The study compared the TCRB repertoires of sorted circulating CD4+ T cell subsets in recently diagnosed type 1 diabetes patients with those in matched healthy donors. Regulatory and stem cell-like memory subsets were isolated from only 8 patients and roughly 8 healthy donors, whereas naive and central memory subsets came from all 28 donors. The research as a whole found: Type 1 diabetes patients showed a moderate but significant shortening of TCRB CDR3 length in all four CD4+ subsets. At VDJ recombination sites, type 1 diabetes patients had fewer insertions and more deleted nucleotides, which implies abnormalities in thymic rearrangement. The naive, central memory and regulatory TCRB repertoires appeared to resemble one another more closely among patients than among healthy donors. Because small numbers of individuals were included in the HLA sub-analyses, any influence of HLA type on TCRB rearrangement was left unresolved. Because cDNA rather than genomic DNA was sequenced, highly expressing activated cells could have been over-represented, although no difference in activation and CD3 levels was found between groups. Shorter templates might have been favored by PCR, but patient and control samples were amplified and corrected together, so both groups would have been affected equally by any skew.

The High Capacity cDNA Reverse Transcription Kit was used to reverse transcribe all of the isolated RNA, meaning that expressed TCRB transcripts were what got sequenced. Deep immunoSEQ sequencing was applied to naive, central memory and regulatory T cell samples, giving an average of roughly 3.5 million total reads per sample. After sorted cells were lysed in RLT buffer, RNA was extracted with DNase-treated RNeasy Micro or Mini kits, with the choice depending on cell number. Each cell subset was processed on its own to prevent cross-contamination, while patient and healthy donor samples were processed together. The immunoSEQ multiplex PCR was used to amplify TCRB sequences from cDNA, yielding 87-bp fragments that span the CDR3 region. Sequencing of the amplicons was performed on the Illumina HiSeq platform. As for the authors' bioinformatics: Synthetic template baselines were used to correct PCR bias computationally, reads within Hamming distance 2 were collapsed together, and singletons that could not be merged were discarded. Reads were aligned against IMGT so that V, D and J genes, CDR3 length and insertions or deletions at six rearrangement sites could be assigned. Within each subset, clonotype counts were normalized to sorted cell number, after which true diversity and Gini coefficients were computed with the tcR R package. Repertoire sharing was quantified using the overlap coefficient calculated on TCRB nucleotide sequences. Not all clones reach the TCRdb copy of this immuneACCESS table, which keeps in-frame sequences only. Checked studies attribute under half of the gap to unresolved V genes and leave the rest unexplained. V, J and clone size were drawn from that table, and D and trimming were deduced from the DNA. The sample contains 150,000 or so clones, around 8.3% of them found a single time. Clones ranked in the top ten supply over 0.5% of the sample.

A single peripheral blood draw of about 116 mL on average was collected from each donor into heparinised tubes. Using a panel that included CD45RO, CCR7, CD25, CD127, CD95 and CD27, naive, central memory, regulatory and stem cell-like memory CD4+ T cells were sorted on a BD FACSAria II. A purity above 98% was achieved for all sorted populations. PBMCs were separated immediately by Lymphoprep density gradient centrifugation and were stained directly, without being cultured. Samples were stained and sorted in pairs, with one healthy donor and one patient per experiment, so that batch effects were minimized. A remark on this clone: Its antigen target is currently unknown. Per-base qualities were not stored, and no clone one base away is much larger.

Trimming takes 4 bases from V and 12 bases from J, and the germline ends sit 13 bases apart. Its CDR3 holds 11 amino acids, cysteine through phenylalanine. The kept DNA is CDR3 alone, 33 bases in frame from the first base. From a lookup of the germline V gene, CDR1 and CDR2 are SQVTM and ANQGSEA. The chain joins TRBV29-1 to TRBJ2-1; TRBD1 is possibly the D segment (6 matching bases). The TCR comes from a woman aged 18-29 years with type 1 diabetes. The sample was central memory CD4+ T cells from blood. The DNA reads TGCAGCGTTGGGGACCCAGGGGCGCAGTTCTTC. It encodes CSVGDPGAQFF.